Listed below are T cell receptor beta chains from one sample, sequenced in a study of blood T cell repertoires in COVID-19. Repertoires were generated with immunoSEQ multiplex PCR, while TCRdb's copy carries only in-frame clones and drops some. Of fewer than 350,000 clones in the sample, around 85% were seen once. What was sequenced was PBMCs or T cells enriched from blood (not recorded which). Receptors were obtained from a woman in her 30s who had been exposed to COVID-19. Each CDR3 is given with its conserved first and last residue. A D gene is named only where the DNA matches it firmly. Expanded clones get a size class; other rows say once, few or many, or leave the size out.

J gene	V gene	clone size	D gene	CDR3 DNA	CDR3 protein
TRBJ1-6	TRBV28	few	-	TGTGCCAGCAGCCGGACCCCGGGACACTTAAATTCACCCCTCCACTTT	CASSRTPGHLNSPLHF
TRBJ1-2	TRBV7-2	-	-	TGTGCCAGCAGCTCATCGACAGGCCACTATGGCTACACCTTC	CASSSSTGHYGYTF
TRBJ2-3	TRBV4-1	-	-	TGCGCCAGCAGCCAAGGACTATCCACAGATACGCAGTATTTT	CASSQGLSTDTQYF
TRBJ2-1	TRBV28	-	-	TGTGCCAGCAGTCCGATATCCAGGACAACGCTAGCGAGTTATGAGCAGTTCTTC	CASSPISRTTLASYEQFF
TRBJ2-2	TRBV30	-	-	TGTGCCTGGACTCAAACATACACCGGGGAGCTGTTTTTT	CAWTQTYTGELFF
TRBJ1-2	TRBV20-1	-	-	TGCAGTGCTAGAGACAGGGATGGCTACACCTTC	CSARDRDGYTF
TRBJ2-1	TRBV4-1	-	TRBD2	TGCGCCAGCAGCCAATTCGCCCGGTCGGTAGCGGGGAACTCCTACAATGAGCAGTTCTTC	CASSQFARSVAGNSYNEQFF
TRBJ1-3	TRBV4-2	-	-	TGTGCCAGCAGCCCTATACCTGGAAACACCATATATTTT	CASSPIPGNTIYF
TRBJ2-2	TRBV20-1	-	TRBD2	TGCAGTGCTAGTGACTCAGCGGGAGCCACCACCGGGGAGCTGTTTTTT	CSASDSAGATTGELFF
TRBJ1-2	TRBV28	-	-	TGTGCCAGCAGTTTCGTTCAGGCGGGTGCTTATGGCTACACCTTC	CASSFVQAGAYGYTF
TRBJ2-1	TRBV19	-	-	TGTGCCAGTAGGACTAGGGGACAGCCTTACAATGAGCAGTTCTTC	CASRTRGQPYNEQFF
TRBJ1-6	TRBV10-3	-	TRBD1	TGTGCCATCAGTGAGGAAACAGGGGGACGAAATTCACCCCTCCACTTT	CAISEETGGRNSPLHF
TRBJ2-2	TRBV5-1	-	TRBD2	TGCGCCAGCAGCTTGTCCCCAGCGGGGGGGTACGGGGAGCTGTTTTTT	CASSLSPAGGYGELFF
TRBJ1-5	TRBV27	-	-	TGTGCCAGCAGTCTAGTGGGGGCCGATCAGCCCCAGCATTTT	CASSLVGADQPQHF
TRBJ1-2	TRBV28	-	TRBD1	TGTGCCAGCACCGTCGGACAGGGTGAAAACTATGGCTACACCTTC	CASTVGQGENYGYTF
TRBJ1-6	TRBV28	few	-	TGTGCCAGCAGTTTAAGGAGCTCCTATAATTCACCCCTCCACTTT	CASSLRSSYNSPLHF
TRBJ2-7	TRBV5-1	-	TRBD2	TGCGCCAGCAGCTTCCCGCTAGCGGCATCCTACGAGCAGTACTTC	CASSFPLAASYEQYF
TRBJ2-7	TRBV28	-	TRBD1	TGTGCCAGCAGTTGGGACAGCAGTTCCTACGAGCAGTACTTC	CASSWDSSSYEQYF
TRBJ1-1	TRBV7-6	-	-	TGTGCCAGCAGCTTAGTCAGGAACATGAACACTGAAGCTTTCTTT	CASSLVRNMNTEAFF
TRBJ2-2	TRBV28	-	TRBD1	TGTGCCAGCAGGGAGGTCGGGACAGGGGGCCGGGAGCTGTTTTTT	CASREVGTGGRELFF
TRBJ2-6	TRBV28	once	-	TGTGCCAGCAGCCAGACAGGGAGGTTCGTCCTGACTTTC	CASSQTGRFVLTF
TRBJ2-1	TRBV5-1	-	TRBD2	TGCGCCAGCAGCTTGATGCCTAGCGGGGGGAGTACCTACAATGAGCAGTTCTTC	CASSLMPSGGSTYNEQFF
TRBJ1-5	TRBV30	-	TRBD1	TGTGCCTGGAGTGAAAGGGGGCCGCGGAATCAGCCCCAGCATTTT	CAWSERGPRNQPQHF
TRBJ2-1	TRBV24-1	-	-	TGTGCCACCAGTGATCCCGCGGGACTTCTGTACAATGAGCAGTTCTTC	CATSDPAGLLYNEQFF
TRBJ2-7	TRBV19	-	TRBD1	TGTGCCACCGGGACAGGAGAGATATACGAGCAGTACTTC	CATGTGEIYEQYF
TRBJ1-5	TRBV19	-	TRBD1	TGTGCCAGTAGTATGGGGACAGGGGACGGCAGCAATCAGCCCCAGCATTTT	CASSMGTGDGSNQPQHF
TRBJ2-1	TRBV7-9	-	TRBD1	TGTGCCAGCAGAGAGACAGGGGCCAACAATGAGCAGTTCTTC	CASRETGANNEQFF
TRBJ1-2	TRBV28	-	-	TGTGCCAGCAGTGTAATCGGGATCGCCTATGGCTACACCTTC	CASSVIGIAYGYTF
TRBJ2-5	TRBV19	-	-	TGTGCCAGTAGTATAACAGTTTCCTCTCAGACCCAGTACTTC	CASSITVSSQTQYF
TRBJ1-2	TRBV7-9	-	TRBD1	TGTGCCAGCAGCCCGGGGACAGACGTTAACTATGGCTACACCTTC	CASSPGTDVNYGYTF
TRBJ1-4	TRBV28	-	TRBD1	TGTGCCAGCAGTGTCCGGGACAGGGGGGGCTATGGAGAAAAACTGTTTTTT	CASSVRDRGGYGEKLFF
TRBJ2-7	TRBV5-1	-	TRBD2	TGCGCCAGCAGCTTTAGCGGGAGGGATAAAGAGCAGTACTTC	CASSFSGRDKEQYF
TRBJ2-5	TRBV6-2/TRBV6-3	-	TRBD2	TGTGCCAGCAGTTACGCCGGACAGCGGGGGGGAGAGACCCAGTACTTC	CASSYAGQRGGETQYF
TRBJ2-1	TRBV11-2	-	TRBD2	TGTGCCAGCAGCTTAGGAACTAGCGGGGACTCCTACAATGAGCAGTTCTTC	CASSLGTSGDSYNEQFF
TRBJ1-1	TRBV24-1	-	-	TGTGCCACCAGTGATTGGACAGCTGAAGCTTTCTTT	CATSDWTAEAFF
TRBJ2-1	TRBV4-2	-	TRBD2	TGTGCCAGCAGCCAAGATCATCCACGGACTAGCGCGTGGGGAGGGCAGTTCTTC	CASSQDHPRTSAWGGQFF
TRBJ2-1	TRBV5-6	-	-	TGTGCCAGCAGCTGGGGGGGCGGTGAGCAGTTCTTC	CASSWGGGEQFF
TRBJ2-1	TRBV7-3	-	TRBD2	TGTGCCAGCAGCCAGCGGGGCGAGCAGTTCTTC	CASSQRGEQFF
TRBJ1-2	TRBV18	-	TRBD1	TGTGCCAGCAAGGGGACAGGGTCCCTTTCTGGCTATGGCTACACCTTC	CASKGTGSLSGYGYTF
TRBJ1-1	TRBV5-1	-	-	TGCGCCAGCAGCTTGGCCGTTCACGGTGAAGCTTTCTTT	CASSLAVHGEAFF
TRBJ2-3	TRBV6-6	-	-	TGTGCCAGCAGCCCCGAGACGACAGGTTGGCCAGATACGCAGTATTTT	CASSPETTGWPDTQYF
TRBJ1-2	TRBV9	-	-	TGTGCCAGCAGCCCTTGGGACTCTGAGATTGGGGGCTACACCTTC	CASSPWDSEIGGYTF
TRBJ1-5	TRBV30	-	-	TGTGCCTGGAGTTATGGCTGGGGAGCTGGAGGTCAGCCCCAGCATTTT	CAWSYGWGAGGQPQHF
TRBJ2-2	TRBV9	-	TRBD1	TGTGCCAGCAGCGCGGGACAGGGGACCGGGGAGCTGTTTTTT	CASSAGQGTGELFF
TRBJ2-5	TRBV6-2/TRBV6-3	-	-	TGTGCCAGCAGTTACTCGATGGAGGGACAGCGATTTGAAGAGACCCAGTACTTC	CASSYSMEGQRFEETQYF
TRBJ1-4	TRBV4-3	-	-	TGCGCCAGCAGCCAAGATCGAGGCAGCGAGAATGAAAAACTGTTTTTT	CASSQDRGSENEKLFF
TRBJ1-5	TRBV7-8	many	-	TGTGCCAGCAGCTTACAACCGACAGGCAATCAGCCCCAGCATTTT	CASSLQPTGNQPQHF
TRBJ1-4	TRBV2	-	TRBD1	TGTGCCAGCAGGCTCAGACAGGGGGAAAAACTGTTTTTT	CASRLRQGEKLFF
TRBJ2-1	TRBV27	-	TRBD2	TGTGCCAGCAGACTCTCTAGCGGGGGTAAGGTCGATGAGCAGTTCTTC	CASRLSSGGKVDEQFF
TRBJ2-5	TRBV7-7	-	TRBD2	TGTGCTAGCAGCTCCTCGACTAGCGGGAGGGCAGGAGAGACCCAGTACTTC	CASSSSTSGRAGETQYF
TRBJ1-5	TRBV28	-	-	TGTGCCAGCAGTCCTTACAGGAGTAAGGGGCGCCAGCCCCAGCATTTT	CASSPYRSKGRQPQHF
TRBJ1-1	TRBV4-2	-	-	TGTGCCAGCAGCCACCCGGACAGCCGTAGCACTGAAGCTTTCTTT	CASSHPDSRSTEAFF
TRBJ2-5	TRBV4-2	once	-	TGTGCCAGCAGCCAAGGGGAGATACAAGAGACCCAGTACTTC	CASSQGEIQETQYF
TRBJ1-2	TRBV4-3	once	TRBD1	TGCGCCAGCAGCCAAGATTGGACAGGACCTAAATCCTATGGCTACACCTTC	CASSQDWTGPKSYGYTF